This T cell receptor beta chain was identified during a study of OX40 agonist ivuxolimab in advanced cancers. Cycle 7 day 1, cycle 4 day 1, and baseline were the timepoints at which blood was sampled. The CDR3 has 15 residues. The germline V gene has CDR1 KGHSY and CDR2 FQNENV. V trimming: 0 bases; J trimming: 3 bases; junction bases outside the gene matches: 1. TCRdb's table, derived via immunoSEQ multiplex PCR, lists solely in-frame clones and lacks some. The sample holds almost 90,000 clones, under 95% seen once. This specimen was CD4+ or CD8+ T cells sorted from blood, taken in a trial of the OX40 agonist ivuxolimab. This TCR was recovered from an adult with an advanced solid tumor such as melanoma, head and neck, liver or kidney cancer. The V call is TRBV16, the J call TRBJ2-3; 9 positions agree with TRBD1. The CDR3 spells CASSQSGTGTDTQYF. CDR3 sequence (DNA): TGTGCCAGCAGCCAATCGGGGACAGGGACAGATACGCAGTATTTT.